The 27 T cell receptor beta chains below all came from one sample that was sequenced in a study of shared clonotypes between healthy human individuals. Selected positively for CCR7 and CD45RO-negative, naive CD8 cells excluded terminally differentiated effector memory CD45RA+ cells. This table comes from immunoSEQ multiplex PCR, and its TCRdb copy is limited to in-frame clones, with some not included. Counted here are about 1,800,000 clones, just under 95% occurring once; the ten biggest clones make up roughly 1%. The specimen was naive CD8+ T cells sorted from blood. All receptors come from a man younger than 35 in good health.

The J gene is TRBJ2-2, the V gene TRBV5-8; no reliable D call. V lost 3 bases, J lost 0 bases, and 6 bases lay in between. CDR1 is SGHTS, CDR2 YDEGEE, per germline. The CDR3 is made up of 14 amino acids. DNA for the CDR3: TGTGCCAGCAGCTCCGGGCCGAACACCGGGGAGCTGTTTTTT. This codes for CASSSGPNTGELFF.

V is TRBV7-2 and J is TRBJ2-3; no firm D call. Trimming pared 1 base from V and 1 base from J, leaving 15 bases between. Germline values: CDR1 SGHTA, CDR2 FQGNSA. The CDR3 totals 17 residues. CDR3 sequence (DNA): TGTGCCAGCAGCTTAGGAGTGGGCCGAAGTGGCACAGATACGCAGTATTTT. Its translation: CASSLGVGRSGTDTQYF.

The V and J genes are TRBV5-5 and TRBJ2-7, with D uncertain. CDR3 length: 14 residues. Trimming cost V 4 bases and J 3 bases, with 14 bases left between them. From germline, CDR1 is SGHKS and CDR2 YYEKEE (reference sequence). The CDR3 DNA reads as TGTGCCAGCAGCCTTTTTGACGGTCACTACGAGCAGTACTTC. Protein sequence: CASSLFDGHYEQYF.

The chain combines TRBV27 with TRBJ2-3; 9 bases are shared with TRBD1. Germline V gene sequence: CDR1 MNHEY, CDR2 SMNVEV (reference sequence). This CDR3 comprises 15 residues. With V trimmed by 8 bases and J by 1 base, 7 bases remained unmatched. The CDR3 region has the DNA TGTGCCAGCCTCCCCCGGGACAGGGGCACAGATACGCAGTATTTT. Translation: CASLPRDRGTDTQYF.

The rearrangement links TRBV5-1 to TRBJ1-3; no clear D gene. CDR1 is SGHRS and CDR2 is YFSETQ in the germline V gene. V was cut by 4 bases and J by 0 bases, with 11 bases left in between. The CDR3 is 15 amino acids. The CDR3 DNA follows: TGCGCCAGCAGCGCCGATGCCAACTCTGGAAACACCATATATTTT. It translates to CASSADANSGNTIYF.

The V call is TRBV29-1, the J call TRBJ1-2, with D possibly being TRBD1 (5 bases). The CDR3 spans 12 residues. Per the germline V gene, CDR1 is SQVTM and CDR2 is ANQGSEA. The ends were cut back, 2 bases at V and 5 bases at J, with 9 bases in the middle. CDR3: CSVELGPYGYTF. The CDR3 DNA reads as TGCAGCGTTGAATTGGGACCGTATGGCTACACCTTC.

The chain joins TRBV27 to TRBJ2-7, with D perhaps matching TRBD2 (6 bases). Trimming removed 3 bases at V and 3 bases at J, with 15 bases between. The germline V gene encodes CDR1 MNHEY and CDR2 SMNVEV (reference sequence). CDR3 length equals 15 residues. The CDR3 coding sequence is TGTGCCAGCAGTTTGGAGGGCGCGGGACTCTACGAGCAGTACTTC. Translation: CASSLEGAGLYEQYF.

The chain carries TRBV7-2 and TRBJ2-1; 7 bases are shared with TRBD2. The junction had 16 bases not matched to a gene; V was cut back by 1 base and J by 7 bases. There are 18 residues in the CDR3. The germline CDR1 and CDR2 sequences are SGHTA and FQGNSA. CDR3 nucleotides: TGTGCCAGCAGCTTAGACGCGGCCGGGTCGGGGGGAGGGAATGAGCAGTTCTTC. Translation gives CASSLDAAGSGGGNEQFF. Drawing the rest from reference TRBV7-2 and TRBJ2-1, the complete variable domain is GAGVSQSPSNKVTEKGKDVELRCDPISGHTALYWYRQSLGQGLEFLIYFQGNSAPDKSGLPSDRFSAERTGGSVSTLTIQRTQQEDSAVYLCASSLDAAGSGGGNEQFFGPGTRLTVL.

As for this clone: Distinct nucleotide sequences in the sample also encode this CDR3. This chain joins TRBV7-9 and TRBJ2-1; no firm D call. Germline assignment: CDR1 SEHNR and CDR2 FQNEAQ (reference sequence). The CDR3 is made up of 13 amino acids. V was trimmed by 1 base and J by 2 bases, leaving 3 bases between them. The CDR3 protein is CASSLEAYNEQFF. CDR3 nucleotide sequence: TGTGCCAGCAGCTTAGAAGCCTACAATGAGCAGTTCTTC.

J is TRBJ2-5 and V is TRBV10-3; D may be TRBD2 (6 bases). The CDR3 loop spans 17 amino acids. Germline V lookup: CDR1 ENHRY, CDR2 SYGVKD. Trimming took off 4 bases at V and 1 base at J, with 19 bases between the two ends. In DNA form, the CDR3 reads TGTGCCATCAGTGCCCGGGACTCACGGCCCTTCCAAGAGACCCAGTACTTC. Translation gives CAISARDSRPFQETQYF.

The chain is built from TRBV9 and TRBJ2-5, with 7 bases lining up with TRBD1. CDR1 SGDLS and CDR2 YYNGEE come from the germline V gene. J gave up 5 bases and V 0 bases, and 7 bases lay outside the gene matches. This CDR3 has 15 residues. The chain's CDR3 is CASSVGTGKMETQYF. In DNA form, the CDR3 reads TGTGCCAGCAGCGTAGGGACAGGAAAAATGGAGACCCAGTACTTC.

V is TRBV7-9 and J is TRBJ2-5, with no clear D. Germline V gene sequence: CDR1 SEHNR, CDR2 FQNEAQ (reference sequence). Trimming pared 8 bases from V and 2 bases from J, leaving 12 bases between. CDR3 size: 13 residues. DNA of the CDR3: TGTGCCAGCCGTCTCGCCACACAAGAGACCCAGTACTTC. Translation: CASRLATQETQYF.

The chain couples TRBV13 to TRBJ2-1; D may correspond to TRBD1 or TRBD2 (6 bases each). There are 16 residues in the CDR3. V gave up 2 bases and J gave up 5 bases, with 16 bases separating them. Germline-derived CDR1 and CDR2 are PRHDT and FYEKMQ (reference sequence). This CDR3 is CASSLRGAAPHNEQFF. The CDR3 coding sequence is TGTGCCAGCAGCTTAAGGGGGGCTGCCCCCCACAATGAGCAGTTCTTC.

The chain couples TRBV4-1 to TRBJ2-7; perhaps TRBD1 as D (6 bases). The CDR3 loop spans 16 amino acids. Germline assignment: CDR1 MGHRA and CDR2 YSYEKL. Trimming took off 0 bases at V and 0 bases at J, with 12 bases between the two ends. This chain's CDR3 is CASSQEAGVPSYEQYF. CDR3 coding DNA: TGCGCCAGCAGCCAAGAAGCAGGGGTCCCCTCCTACGAGCAGTACTTC.

Concerning this clone itself: This same CDR3 is encoded by further DNA sequences in the sample. The chain uses TRBV25-1 and TRBJ2-7; D remains unclear. The germline CDR1 and CDR2 sequences are MGHDK and SYGVNS. Trimming removed 2 bases at V and 6 bases at J, with 8 bases between. There are 12 residues in the CDR3. Here the CDR3 reads CASSEGWGEQYF. DNA for the CDR3: TGTGCCAGCAGTGAAGGGTGGGGCGAGCAGTACTTC.

Regarding this clone: This sample also contains other DNA sequences that code for the same CDR3. The V and J genes are TRBV28 and TRBJ2-5; 8 bases are shared with TRBD2. The CDR3 consists of 14 residues. Per the germline V gene, CDR1 is MDHEN and CDR2 is SYDVKM. V was pared by 2 bases and J by 5 bases, with 4 bases of the junction left unmatched. The CDR3 loop is CASSLRGGRETQYF. In DNA form, the CDR3 reads TGTGCCAGCAGTTTACGGGGGGGCAGGGAGACCCAGTACTTC.

The V call is TRBV27, the J call TRBJ2-3; no reliable D call. Germline lookup yields CDR1 MNHEY and CDR2 SMNVEV (reference sequence). CDR3 length: 13 amino acids. The V end was cut by 7 bases, the J end by 4 bases, with 12 bases between. The CDR3 DNA follows: TGTGCCAGCACCTCCGGTTCAGCAGATACGCAGTATTTT. Translation gives CASTSGSADTQYF.

The chain combines TRBV7-9 with TRBJ1-2, with 7 positions matching TRBD1. This CDR3 is 14 amino acids long. J gave up 5 bases and V 3 bases, and 6 bases lay outside the gene matches. Germline CDR1 and CDR2: SEHNR and FQNEAQ (reference sequence). CDR3: CASSFLDRSYGYTF. The CDR3 DNA reads TGTGCCAGCAGCTTCCTGGACAGGTCTTATGGCTACACCTTC.

The sample holds one count of this clone. This chain uses TRBV10-3 with TRBJ2-5; TRBD2 matches at 8 bases. The CDR3 runs 15 residues. The junction had 6 bases not matched to a gene; V was cut back by 3 bases and J by 3 bases. Germline values: CDR1 ENHRY, CDR2 SYGVKD. In nucleotides, the CDR3 is TGTGCCATCAGTGATGAGTTACTAGCGGAAGAGACCCAGTACTTC. Encoded protein: CAISDELLAEETQYF.

This sequence joins TRBV5-4 and TRBJ2-5; D gene uncertain. V was clipped by 0 bases and J by 1 base, with 10 bases between them. Germline V CDR1 and CDR2: SGHNT, YYREEE (reference sequence). The CDR3 spans 15 residues. CDR3 in amino acids: CASSLVGRTQETQYF. CDR3 sequence (DNA): TGTGCCAGCAGCTTGGTTGGTAGGACCCAAGAGACCCAGTACTTC.

The V call is TRBV28, the J call TRBJ1-3; D is unclear. This CDR3 region has 14 residues. V gave up 3 bases and J gave up 0 bases, with 6 bases separating them. Germline CDR1 reads MDHEN; CDR2 reads SYDVKM. The CDR3 protein is CASSLSFSGNTIYF. CDR3 nucleotides: TGTGCCAGCAGTTTGTCCTTCTCTGGAAACACCATATATTTT. The whole variable domain, remainder taken from reference TRBV28 and TRBJ1-3, is DVKVTQSSRYLVKRTGEKVFLECVQDMDHENMFWYRQDPGLGLRLIYFSYDVKMKEKGDIPEGYSVSREKKERFSLILESASTNQTSMYLCASSLSFSGNTIYFGEGSWLTVV.

The rearrangement uses TRBV7-9 and TRBJ1-1, with D unclear. CDR1 and CDR2 from the germline V gene are SEHNR and FQNEAQ (reference sequence). The CDR3 is made up of 11 amino acids. Trimming stripped 6 bases from V and 7 bases from J, with 9 bases between. CDR3 DNA: TGTGCCAGCAGGGCAGCCGGTGAAGCTTTCTTT. It specifies CASRAAGEAFF.

The chain uses TRBV30 and TRBJ2-7; D is unresolved. Germline values: CDR1 GTSNPN, CDR2 SVGIG (reference sequence). V dropped 4 bases and J dropped 5 bases, with 9 bases sitting between them. The CDR3 runs 11 residues. CDR3: CAWTESDEQYF. For the CDR3, the DNA is TGTGCCTGGACAGAGAGCGACGAGCAGTACTTC.

This chain joins TRBV13 and TRBJ2-5, with D possibly called TRBD1 or TRBD2 (5 bases each). Trimming pared 0 bases from V and 5 bases from J, leaving 10 bases between. There are 14 residues in the CDR3. Germline CDR1 and CDR2: PRHDT and FYEKMQ (reference sequence). CDR3 in DNA: TGTGCCAGCAGCTTAGGGGGACCTGGGGAGACCCAGTACTTC. Translating gives CASSLGGPGETQYF. Based on the CDR3 plus reference TRBV13 and TRBJ2-5, the full variable domain is AAGVIQSPRHLIKEKRETATLKCYPIPRHDTVYWYQQGPGQDPQFLISFYEKMQSDKGSIPDRFSAQQFSDYHSELNMSSLELGDSALYFCASSLGGPGETQYFGPGTRLLVL.

This rearrangement joins TRBV27 to TRBJ2-5; D not certain. The length of the CDR3 is 14 residues. CDR1 is MNHEY and CDR2 is SMNVEV in the germline V gene (reference sequence). V gave up 1 base and J gave up 5 bases, with 11 bases separating them. The CDR3 loop is CASSLLAAFETQYF. CDR3 coding DNA: TGTGCCAGCAGTTTATTGGCAGCGTTCGAGACCCAGTACTTC.

This rearrangement joins TRBV7-9 to TRBJ1-1, with D perhaps TRBD1 (5 bases). Germline V gene sequence: CDR1 SEHNR, CDR2 FQNEAQ (reference sequence). The CDR3 runs to 16 residues. V lost 6 bases and J 4 bases, leaving 21 bases between the germline ends. CDR3 sequence reads: CASSHSRVGEGTEAFF. For the CDR3, the DNA is TGTGCCAGCAGTCATTCCCGGGTAGGGGAGGGCACTGAAGCTTTCTTT.

V is TRBV5-4 and J is TRBJ1-1; no clear D. Germline CDR1 is SGHNT and CDR2 is YYREEE (reference sequence). The CDR3 is 15 amino acids. V lost 5 bases and J lost 1, with 15 bases in between. The CDR3 loop is CASSFRAMGNTEAFF. The DNA of the CDR3 is TGTGCCAGCAGTTTCCGGGCCATGGGGAACACTGAAGCTTTCTTT.